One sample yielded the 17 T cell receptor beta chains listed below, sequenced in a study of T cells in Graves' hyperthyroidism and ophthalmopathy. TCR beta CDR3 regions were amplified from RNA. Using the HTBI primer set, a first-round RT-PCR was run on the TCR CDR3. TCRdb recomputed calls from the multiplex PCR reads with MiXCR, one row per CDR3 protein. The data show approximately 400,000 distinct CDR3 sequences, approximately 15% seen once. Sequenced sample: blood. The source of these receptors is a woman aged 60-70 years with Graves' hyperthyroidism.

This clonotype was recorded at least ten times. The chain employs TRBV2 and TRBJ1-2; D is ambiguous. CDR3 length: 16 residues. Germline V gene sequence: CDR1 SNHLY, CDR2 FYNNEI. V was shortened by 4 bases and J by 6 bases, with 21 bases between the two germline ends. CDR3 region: CASSVDRADELDGYTF. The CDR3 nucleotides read TGTGCCAGCAGTGTGGACCGGGCCGACGAATTGGATGGCTACACCTTC.

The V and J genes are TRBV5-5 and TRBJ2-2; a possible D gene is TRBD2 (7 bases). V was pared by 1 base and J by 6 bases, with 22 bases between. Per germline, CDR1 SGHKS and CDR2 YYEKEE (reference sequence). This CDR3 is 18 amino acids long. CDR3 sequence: CASSLYPEWGGAPGELFF. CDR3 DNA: TGTGCCAGCAGCTTGTACCCCGAGTGGGGGGGGGCACCCGGGGAGCTGTTTTTT.

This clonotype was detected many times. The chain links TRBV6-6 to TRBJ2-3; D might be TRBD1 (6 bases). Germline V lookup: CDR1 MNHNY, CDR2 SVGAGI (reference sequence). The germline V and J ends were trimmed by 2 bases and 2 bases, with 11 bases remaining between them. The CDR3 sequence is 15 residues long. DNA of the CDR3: TGTGCCAGCAGTTACCGCGGACAGCACACAGATACGCAGTATTTT. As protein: CASSYRGQHTDTQYF.

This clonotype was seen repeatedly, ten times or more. The CDR3 DNA follows: TGTGCCAGCAGTCCTGGTTTTGCGAACACTGAAGCTTTCTTT. Translated: CASSPGFANTEAFF. The chain recombines TRBV6-1 with TRBJ1-1; D ambiguous. V lost 5 bases and J 1 base, leaving 11 bases between the germline ends. The germline CDR1 and CDR2 sequences are MNHNS and SASEGT. The CDR3 contains 14 residues.

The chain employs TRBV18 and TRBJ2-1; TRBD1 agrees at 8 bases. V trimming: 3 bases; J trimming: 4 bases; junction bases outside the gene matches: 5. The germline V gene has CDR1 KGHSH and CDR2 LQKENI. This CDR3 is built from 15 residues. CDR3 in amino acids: CASSPATGAYNEQFF. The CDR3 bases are TGTGCCAGCTCACCCGCGACAGGGGCATACAATGAGCAGTTCTTC.

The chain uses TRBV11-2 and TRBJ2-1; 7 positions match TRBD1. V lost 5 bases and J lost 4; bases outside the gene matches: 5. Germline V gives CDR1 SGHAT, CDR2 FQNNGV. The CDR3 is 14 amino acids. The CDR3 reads CASSVVGQYNEQFF. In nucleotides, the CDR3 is TGTGCCAGCAGCGTAGTGGGACAGTACAATGAGCAGTTCTTC. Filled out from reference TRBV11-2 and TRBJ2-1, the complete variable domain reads EAGVAQSPRYKIIEKRQSVAFWCNPISGHATLYWYQQILGQGPKLLIQFQNNGVVDDSQLPKDRFSAERLKGVDSTLKIQPAKLEDSAVYLCASSVVGQYNEQFFGPGTRLTVL.

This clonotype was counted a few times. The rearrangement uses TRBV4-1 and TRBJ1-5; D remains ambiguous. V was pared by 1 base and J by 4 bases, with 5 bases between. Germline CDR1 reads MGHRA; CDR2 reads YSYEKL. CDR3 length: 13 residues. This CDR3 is CASSQVVNQPQHF. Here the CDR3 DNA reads TGCGCCAGCAGCCAAGTGGTTAATCAGCCCCAGCATTTT.

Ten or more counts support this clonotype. The CDR3 DNA follows: TGTGCCAGCAGCCATATTAGCGGGAGGGCGGCCTACGAGCAGTACTTC. It yields the protein CASSHISGRAAYEQYF. The rearrangement links TRBV11-2 to TRBJ2-7, with 11 bases that match TRBD2. Per the germline V gene, CDR1 is SGHAT and CDR2 is FQNNGV. The junction had 8 bases not matched to a gene; V was cut back by 5 bases and J by 2 bases. The CDR3 contains 16 residues.

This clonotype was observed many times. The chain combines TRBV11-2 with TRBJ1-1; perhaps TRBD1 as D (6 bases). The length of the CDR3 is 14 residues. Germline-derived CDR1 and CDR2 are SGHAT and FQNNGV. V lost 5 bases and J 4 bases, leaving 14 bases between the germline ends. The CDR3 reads CASSPTGLGTEAFF. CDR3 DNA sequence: TGTGCCAGCAGCCCTACAGGGCTAGGCACTGAAGCTTTCTTT.

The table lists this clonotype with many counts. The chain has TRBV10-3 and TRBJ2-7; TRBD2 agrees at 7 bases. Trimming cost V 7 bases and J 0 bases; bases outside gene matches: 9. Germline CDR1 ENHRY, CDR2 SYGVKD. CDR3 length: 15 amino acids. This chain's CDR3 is CAIMRESGVSYEQYF. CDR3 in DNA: TGTGCCATCATGCGGGAGTCGGGAGTCTCCTACGAGCAGTACTTC.

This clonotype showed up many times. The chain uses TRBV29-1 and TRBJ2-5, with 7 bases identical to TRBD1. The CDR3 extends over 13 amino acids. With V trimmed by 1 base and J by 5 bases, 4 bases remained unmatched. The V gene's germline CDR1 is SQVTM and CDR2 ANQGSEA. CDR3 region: CSVEGQGQETQYF. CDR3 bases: TGCAGCGTTGAAGGACAGGGACAGGAGACCCAGTACTTC.

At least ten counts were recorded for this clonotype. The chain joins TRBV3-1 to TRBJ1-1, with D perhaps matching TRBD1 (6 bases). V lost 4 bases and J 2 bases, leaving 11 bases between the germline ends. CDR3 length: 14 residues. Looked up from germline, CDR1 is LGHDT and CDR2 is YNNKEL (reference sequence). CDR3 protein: CASSLRGGNTEAFF. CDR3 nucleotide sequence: TGTGCCAGCAGCCTCAGGGGCGGCAACACTGAAGCTTTCTTT.

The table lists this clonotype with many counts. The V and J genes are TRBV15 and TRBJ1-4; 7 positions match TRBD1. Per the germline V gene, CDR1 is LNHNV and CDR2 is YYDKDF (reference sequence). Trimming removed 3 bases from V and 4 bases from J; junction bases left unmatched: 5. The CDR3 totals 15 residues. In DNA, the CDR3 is TGTGCCACCAGCAGGACCGGGACAGTTAATGAAAAACTGTTTTTT. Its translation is CATSRTGTVNEKLFF.

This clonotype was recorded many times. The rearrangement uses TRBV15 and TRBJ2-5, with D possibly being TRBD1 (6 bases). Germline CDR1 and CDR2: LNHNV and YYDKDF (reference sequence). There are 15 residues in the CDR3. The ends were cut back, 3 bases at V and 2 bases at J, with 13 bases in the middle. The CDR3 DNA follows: TGTGCCACCAGCAGGGACGGGACACTTCAAGAGACCCAGTACTTC. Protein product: CATSRDGTLQETQYF.

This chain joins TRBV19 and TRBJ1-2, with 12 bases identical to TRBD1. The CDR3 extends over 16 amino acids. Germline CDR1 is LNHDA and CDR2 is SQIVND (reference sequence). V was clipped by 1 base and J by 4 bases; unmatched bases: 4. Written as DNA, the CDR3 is TGTGCCAGTAGTATAGGGGACAGGGGGCGCGTCTATGGCTACACCTTC. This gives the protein CASSIGDRGRVYGYTF.

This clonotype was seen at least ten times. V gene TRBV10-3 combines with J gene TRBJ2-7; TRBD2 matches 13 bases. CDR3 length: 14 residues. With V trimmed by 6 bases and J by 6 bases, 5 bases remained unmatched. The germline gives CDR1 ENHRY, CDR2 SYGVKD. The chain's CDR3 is CAISPGLAGSEQYF. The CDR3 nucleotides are TGTGCCATCAGCCCGGGACTAGCGGGAAGCGAGCAGTACTTC.

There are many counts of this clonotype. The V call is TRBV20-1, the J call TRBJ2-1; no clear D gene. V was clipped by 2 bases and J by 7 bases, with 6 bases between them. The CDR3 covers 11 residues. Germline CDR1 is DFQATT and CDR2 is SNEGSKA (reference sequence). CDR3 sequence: CSARKVNEQFF. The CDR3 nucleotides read TGCAGTGCTAGAAAGGTTAATGAGCAGTTCTTC.